The T cell receptor beta chain under discussion was sequenced for a study of early T cells in non-severe SARS-CoV-2 infection. At the level of the study: The chains were unpaired, and the sequenced material was bulk RNA from unsorted whole blood.

Broader study findings: Private and CD4 specificities were missed by VDJdb matching, which favored anti-spike CD8 responses.

Molecules of cDNA were individually given unique molecular identifiers that were attached to them. Each CDR3 protein is one row after TCRdb ran MiXCR on the 5' RACE reads. Here the sample spans about 77,000 distinct CDR3 sequences, 7.5% to 10% being singletons. On this clonotype: Its target is unknown.

Germline loops: CDR1 DFQATT, CDR2 SNEGSKA (reference sequence). Trimming cost V 6 bases and J 2 bases, with 17 bases left between them. CDR3 length: 14 residues. This sequence joins TRBV20-1 and TRBJ2-7; D possibly corresponds to TRBD2 (6 bases). The clonotype was recovered from an adult who was a healthcare worker with PCR-confirmed SARS-CoV-2 infection or an uninfected control (not recorded which). Sequencing input: whole blood. The CDR3 nucleotides are TGCAGTGCCCTCACCCAGGGACTCCCCTACGAGCAGTACTTC. Protein: CSALTQGLPYEQYF.